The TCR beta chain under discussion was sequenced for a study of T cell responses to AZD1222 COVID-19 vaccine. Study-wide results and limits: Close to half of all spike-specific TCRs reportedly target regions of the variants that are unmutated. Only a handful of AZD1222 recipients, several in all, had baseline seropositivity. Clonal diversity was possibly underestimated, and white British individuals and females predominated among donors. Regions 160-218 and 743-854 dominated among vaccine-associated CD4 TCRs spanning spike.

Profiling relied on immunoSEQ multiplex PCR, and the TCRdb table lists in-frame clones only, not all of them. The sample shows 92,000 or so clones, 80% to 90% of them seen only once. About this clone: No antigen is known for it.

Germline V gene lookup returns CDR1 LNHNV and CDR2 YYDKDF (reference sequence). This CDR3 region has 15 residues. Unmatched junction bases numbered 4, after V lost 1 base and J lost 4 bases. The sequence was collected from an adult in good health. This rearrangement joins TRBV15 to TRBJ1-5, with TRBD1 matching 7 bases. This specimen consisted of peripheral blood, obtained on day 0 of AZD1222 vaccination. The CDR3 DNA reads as TGTGCCACCAGCAGAGGGGGACAGACAAATCAGCCCCAGCATTTT. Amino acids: CATSRGGQTNQPQHF. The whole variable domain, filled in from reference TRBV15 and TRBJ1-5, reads DAMVIQNPRYQVTQFGKPVTLSCSQTLNHNVMYWYQQKSSQAPKLLFHYYDKDFNNEADTPDNFQSRRPNTSFCFLDIRSPGLGDTAMYLCATSRGGQTNQPQHFGDGTRLSIL.